The clone carrying this T cell receptor beta chain has ten or more counts. The antigen is undetermined. From about 400 ng of RNA, a library with molecular barcoded alpha/delta and beta/gamma adaptors was made. TCRdb processed the reads anew with MiXCR; each CDR3 protein has one entry. The table shows tens of thousands of distinct CDR3 sequences, with under 25% occurring only once. The sample originates from a study of read filtering for tumor transcriptome and immune sequencing. Overall study: Among patients, under 20 were male and about 15 female, aged roughly 47 to 90 (mean around 66). DNase treatment preceded whole-transcriptome library preparation.

Study-wide results and caveats: Even smaller IR-seq throughput identified most shared clonotypes.

The CDR3 has 15 residues. With 2 bases clipped from V and 4 bases from J, the junction kept 4 bases outside the gene matches. CDR1 MNHEY and CDR2 SVGAGI come from the germline V gene. The gene calls are TRBV6-5 and TRBJ1-2; 10 bases line up with TRBD1. This TCR came from a donor at least 40 years old with multiple myeloma. The sample was a population of CD138-negative cells sorted from bone marrow. This CDR3 reads CASSYRDRGFYGYTF. The CDR3 coding sequence is TGTGCCAGCAGTTACCGGGACAGGGGCTTCTATGGCTACACCTTC.